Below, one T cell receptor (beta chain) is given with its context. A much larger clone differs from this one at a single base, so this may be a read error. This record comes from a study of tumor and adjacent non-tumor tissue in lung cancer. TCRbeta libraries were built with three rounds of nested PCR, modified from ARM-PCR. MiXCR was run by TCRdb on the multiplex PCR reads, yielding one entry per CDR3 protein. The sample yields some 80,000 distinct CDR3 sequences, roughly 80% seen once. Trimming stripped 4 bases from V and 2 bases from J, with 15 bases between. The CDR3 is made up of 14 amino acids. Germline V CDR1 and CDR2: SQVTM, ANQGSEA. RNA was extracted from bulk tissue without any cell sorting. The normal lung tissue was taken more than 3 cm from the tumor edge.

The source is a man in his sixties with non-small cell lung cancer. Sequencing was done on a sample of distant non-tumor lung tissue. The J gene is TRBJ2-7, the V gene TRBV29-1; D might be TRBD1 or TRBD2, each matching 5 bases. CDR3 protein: CSVGDRPPPYEQYF. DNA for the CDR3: TGCAGCGTTGGGGACCGGCCTCCTCCCTACGAGCAGTACTTC.